This section outlines one TCR beta chain sequence together with its context. This clonotype was recorded a few times. What antigen it recognizes has not been identified. No clone much larger than this one lies a single base away; base qualities are absent. This entry comes from a study of T cells in Graves' hyperthyroidism and ophthalmopathy (dated by TCRdb to between 2017 and 2020). Regarding the complete study: TCR V-J signatures able to tell the groups apart were searched for in a discovery cohort of some 97 patients, of whom 40 to 45 had Graves' ophthalmopathy and around 57 had stable Graves' hyperthyroidism. Prospective prediction of ophthalmopathy was tested in an independent validation cohort consisting of about 19 hyperthyroidism patients and around 16 patients who later progressed to ophthalmopathy. The 75 to 100 discovery patients were randomly divided into training and test sets at a 7:3 ratio. Thyroid tissue and blood T-cell repertoires from six Graves' hyperthyroidism patients were also compared in the study. After sampling, hyperthyroidism patients received methimazole starting at 30 mg daily, and ophthalmopathy patients received high-dose intravenous methylprednisolone. The paper reports TCR Vbeta CDR3 sequencing of some 140 peripheral blood samples: under 45 ophthalmopathy, roughly 74 hyperthyroidism and 17 progressor patients.

Amplification of TCR beta CDR3 regions was carried out from RNA transcripts. The first round of RT-PCR for the TCR CDR3 was performed with the HTBI primer set and the Qiagen OneStep RT-PCR kit. The libraries were constructed in a second round of multiplex PCR and then size-selected and purified. The libraries were sequenced on an Illumina HiSeq2000 using paired-end 100 bp reads. The original pipeline was this. Raw data were processed with SOAPnuke, discarding reads with adapters, uncalled bases, mean Phred below 15, or no exact constant-primer or identifier match. COPE v1.2.5 was used to merge high-quality paired reads, and clonotypes were defined as unique nucleotide sequences. MiTCR v1.1 was used to align the clonotypes against IMGT TRBV, TRBD and TRBJ reference segments. Only V-J combinations with frequency above 0.0001, covering 98% to 99.2% of repertoires, were analysed. The TCS score was defined as the ratio of F50 (clonal expansion) to E x V (chaos), calculated using BLOSUM62-based TCRdist between CDR3 peptides within each V-J. Welch's t-statistics and random forest reduced roughly 500 V-J features to roughly 13, which were used in a naive Bayes classifier (R e1071). The similarity between thyroid and blood repertoires was quantified using the Morisita-Horn index. TCRdb reworked the public reads: Q25 trimming with fastp, MiXCR clone assembly, productive beta chains retained. Rows merge per CDR3 protein into single entries with the most common DNA and genes. What appears here as the V and J calls and clone size reflects TCRdb's work, not the paper's. Counted in this sample were 550,000 to 600,000 distinct CDR3 sequences; 46% of them appeared once. The ten largest clones add up to around 19% of the sample.

Paper-wide results and their limitations: Most expanded thyroid clonotypes (frequency above 0.001) were also detected in blood, a finding suggesting that blood repertoires may reflect thyroid immune responses. In validation, the model predicted progression to ophthalmopathy with 60% to 71% sensitivity and about 73% specificity, a median of about 6 months before onset. A model built on a 13 V-J signature distinguished ophthalmopathy from stable hyperthyroidism, reaching 85% to 90% sensitivity and around 81% specificity in cross-validation and 80%/75% in testing. No statistical method was used to fix the sample size in advance, and group allocation was not hidden from the investigators.

The CDR3 numbers 14 residues from cysteine through phenylalanine. The CDR3 DNA has 42 bases and is translated from base 1. CDR1 and CDR2 are read off the germline V gene (reference sequence) as WNHNN and SYGVQD. At the junction V is shortened by 3 bases and J by 0 bases, with 7 bases in between. Any patient with an uncontrolled infection, another autoimmune disease, pregnancy or lactation was excluded. Clinical symptoms, serum thyroxine and TRAb, thyroid ultrasound, and orbital computed tomography formed the basis for the diagnoses. Trizol reagent was used to extract total RNA, and RNA quality was then checked on an Agilent 2100 Bioanalyzer.

The sample taken for sequencing was peripheral blood or thyroid tissue (not recorded which). This receptor was obtained from an adult woman with Graves' disease, either hyperthyroidism or ophthalmopathy (not recorded which). The V and J segments used are TRBV10-1 and TRBJ2-3; the D gene lacks a confident call. The sequence in DNA is TGCGCCAGCAGTGATCAAGCTAGCACAGATACGCAGTATTTT. Its protein reads: CASSDQASTDTQYF.